This T cell receptor beta chain originates from a study of blood T cell repertoires in COVID-19. Study as a whole: Specimens from acute and convalescent COVID-19 originated in the United States, Italy and Spain. From T cells, B-cell-depleted T cells, or PBMCs came the material, which was cDNA or gDNA.

CDR1 and CDR2 (germline): SEHNR, FQNEAQ (reference sequence). CDR3 length: 15 residues. J lost 5 bases, V lost 5 bases, and 6 bases had no gene match. Seattle researchers signed up patients amid active infection and tracked them longitudinally. In the authors' methods: Scientists estimated how many nucleated cells there were by amplifying reference gene primers. Data came from immunoSEQ multiplex PCR; TCRdb stores just in-frame clones and leaves some out. V, J and clone size derive from that table, while D and trimming were established from the DNA sequence. Of about 370,000 clones in the sample, around 89% were seen once. A remark on this clone: This sample also contains other DNA sequences that code for the same CDR3.

This chain connects TRBV7-9 to TRBJ2-5; 12 bases agree with TRBD2. The sample consisted of peripheral blood. The source of this sequence is a woman in her twenties or thirties with COVID-19, enrolled during active disease. This chain's CDR3 is CASSPLAGGQETQYF. Here the CDR3 DNA reads TGTGCCAGCAGCCCTCTAGCGGGAGGGCAGGAGACCCAGTACTTC.